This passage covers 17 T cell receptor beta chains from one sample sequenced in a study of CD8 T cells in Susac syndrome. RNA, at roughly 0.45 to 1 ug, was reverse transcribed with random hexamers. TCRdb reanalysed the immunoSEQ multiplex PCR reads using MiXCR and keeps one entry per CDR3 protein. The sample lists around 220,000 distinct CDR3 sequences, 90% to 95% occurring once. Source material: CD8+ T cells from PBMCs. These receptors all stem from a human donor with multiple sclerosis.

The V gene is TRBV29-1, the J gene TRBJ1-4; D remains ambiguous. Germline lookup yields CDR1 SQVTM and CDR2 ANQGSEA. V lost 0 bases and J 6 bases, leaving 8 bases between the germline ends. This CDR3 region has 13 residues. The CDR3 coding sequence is TGCAGCGTTGAAGACGGGAGGGATGAAAAACTGTTTTTT. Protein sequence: CSVEDGRDEKLFF.

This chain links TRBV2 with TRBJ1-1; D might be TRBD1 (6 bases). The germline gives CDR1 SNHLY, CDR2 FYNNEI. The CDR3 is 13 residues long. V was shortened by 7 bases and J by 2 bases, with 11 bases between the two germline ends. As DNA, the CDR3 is TGTGCCAGCAAAGGGACACCTAACACTGAAGCTTTCTTT. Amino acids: CASKGTPNTEAFF.

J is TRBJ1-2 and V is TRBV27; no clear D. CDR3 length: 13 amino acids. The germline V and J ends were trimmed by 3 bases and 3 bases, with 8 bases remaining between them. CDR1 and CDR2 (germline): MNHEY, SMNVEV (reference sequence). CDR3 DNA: TGTGCCAGCAGTTTCGGGTCCGACTATGGCTACACCTTC. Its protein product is CASSFGSDYGYTF.

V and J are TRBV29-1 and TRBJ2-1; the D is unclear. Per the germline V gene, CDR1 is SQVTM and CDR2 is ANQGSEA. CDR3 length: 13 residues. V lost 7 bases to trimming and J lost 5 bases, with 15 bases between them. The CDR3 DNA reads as TGCAGCGCACGGATGGGTTTTGACAATGAGCAGTTCTTC. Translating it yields CSARMGFDNEQFF.

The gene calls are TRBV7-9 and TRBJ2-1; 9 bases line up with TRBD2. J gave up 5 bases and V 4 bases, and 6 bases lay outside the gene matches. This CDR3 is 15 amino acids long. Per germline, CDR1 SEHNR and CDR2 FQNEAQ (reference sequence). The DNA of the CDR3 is TGTGCCAGCAGCTGGGGACTAGCCCGTAACAATGAGCAGTTCTTC. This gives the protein CASSWGLARNNEQFF.

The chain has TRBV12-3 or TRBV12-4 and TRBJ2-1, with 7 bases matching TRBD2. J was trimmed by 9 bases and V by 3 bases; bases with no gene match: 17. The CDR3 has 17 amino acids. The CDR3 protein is CASSFPLRGTGHSEQFF. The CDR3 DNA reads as TGTGCCAGCAGTTTCCCTCTGCGGGGGACGGGCCACAGTGAGCAGTTCTTC.

The CDR3 loop is CASSFGANGYGYTF. Here the CDR3 DNA reads TGTGCCAGCAGCTTCGGGGCCAATGGCTATGGCTACACCTTC. The chain carries TRBV13 and TRBJ1-2, with D possibly being TRBD1 (5 bases). Germline CDR1 PRHDT, CDR2 FYEKMQ (reference sequence). This CDR3 has 14 amino acids. Trimming pared 3 bases from V and 4 bases from J, leaving 12 bases between.

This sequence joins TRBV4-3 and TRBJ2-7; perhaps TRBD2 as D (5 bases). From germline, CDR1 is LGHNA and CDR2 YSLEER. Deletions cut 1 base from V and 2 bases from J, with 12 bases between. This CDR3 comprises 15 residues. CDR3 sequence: CASSQGLFAPYEQYF. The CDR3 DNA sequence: TGCGCCAGCAGCCAAGGACTATTCGCTCCCTACGAGCAGTACTTC.

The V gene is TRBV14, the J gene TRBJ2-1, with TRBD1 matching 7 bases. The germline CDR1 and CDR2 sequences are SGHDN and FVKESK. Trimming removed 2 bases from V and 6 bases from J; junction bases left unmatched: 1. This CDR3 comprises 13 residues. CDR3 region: CASSQPGGNEQFF. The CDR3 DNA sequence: TGTGCCAGCAGCCAACCAGGGGGCAATGAGCAGTTCTTC.

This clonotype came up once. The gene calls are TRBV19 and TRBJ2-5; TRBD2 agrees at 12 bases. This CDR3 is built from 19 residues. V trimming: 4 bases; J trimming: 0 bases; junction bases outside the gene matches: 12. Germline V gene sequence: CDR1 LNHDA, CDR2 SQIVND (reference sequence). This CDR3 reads CASSTLRLAGGTYQETQYF. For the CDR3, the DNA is TGTGCCAGTAGTACCCTCAGGCTAGCGGGGGGGACGTACCAAGAGACCCAGTACTTC.

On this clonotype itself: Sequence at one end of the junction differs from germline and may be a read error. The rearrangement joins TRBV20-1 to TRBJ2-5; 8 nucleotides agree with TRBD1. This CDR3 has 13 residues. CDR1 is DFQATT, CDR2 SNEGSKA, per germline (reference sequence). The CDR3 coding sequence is TGCAGTGCCAAGGACAGGGAACAAGAGGCCCAGTACTTC. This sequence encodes CSAKDREQEAQYF.

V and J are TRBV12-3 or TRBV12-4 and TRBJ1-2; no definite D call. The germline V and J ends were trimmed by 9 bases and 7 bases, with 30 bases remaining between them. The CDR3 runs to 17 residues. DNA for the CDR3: TGTGCCAGTTTGTTGGGCGTGGACGGGCCCTCCATTGGTGGCTACACCTTC. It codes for CASLLGVDGPSIGGYTF.

CDR3 in DNA: TGTGCCAGCAGCCTAGGGAGCGGGCAAGAGACCCAGTACTTC. Translation gives CASSLGSGQETQYF. This chain joins TRBV7-8 and TRBJ2-5, with a tentative D call TRBD2 (6 bases). The CDR3 has 14 amino acids. Trimming shortened V by 5 bases and J by 2 bases, and 12 bases separated the two germline ends. Germline V gene sequence: CDR1 SGHVS, CDR2 FQNEAQ.

This CDR3 is CATSAPGAPLIDTQYF. DNA of the CDR3: TGTGCCACCAGCGCTCCGGGTGCACCCCTTATAGATACGCAGTATTTT. The gene calls are TRBV15 and TRBJ2-3, with D unclear. Germline V gene lookup returns CDR1 LNHNV and CDR2 YYDKDF (reference sequence). V dropped 5 bases and J dropped 5 bases, with 20 bases sitting between them. The CDR3 totals 16 residues.

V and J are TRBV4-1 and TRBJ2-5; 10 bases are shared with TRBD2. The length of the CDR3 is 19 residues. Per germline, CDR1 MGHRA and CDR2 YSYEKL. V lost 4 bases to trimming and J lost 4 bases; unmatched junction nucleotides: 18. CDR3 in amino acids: CASSRLKGQAGGPGETQYF. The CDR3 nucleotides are TGCGCCAGCAGCCGTCTAAAAGGTCAAGCGGGAGGGCCGGGAGAGACCCAGTACTTC.

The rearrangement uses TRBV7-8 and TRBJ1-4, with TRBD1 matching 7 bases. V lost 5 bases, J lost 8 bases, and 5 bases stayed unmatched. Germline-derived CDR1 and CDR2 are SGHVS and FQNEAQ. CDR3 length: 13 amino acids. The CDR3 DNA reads TGTGCCAGCAGCCCGGGGACAGAAGAAAAACTGTTTTTT. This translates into CASSPGTEEKLFF.

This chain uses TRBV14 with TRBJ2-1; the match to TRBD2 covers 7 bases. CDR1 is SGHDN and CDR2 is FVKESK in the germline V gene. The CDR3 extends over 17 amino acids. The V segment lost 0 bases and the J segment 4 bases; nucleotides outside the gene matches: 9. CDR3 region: CASSQDFGGGRYNEQFF. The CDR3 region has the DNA TGTGCCAGCAGCCAAGATTTTGGCGGGGGTCGATACAATGAGCAGTTCTTC.